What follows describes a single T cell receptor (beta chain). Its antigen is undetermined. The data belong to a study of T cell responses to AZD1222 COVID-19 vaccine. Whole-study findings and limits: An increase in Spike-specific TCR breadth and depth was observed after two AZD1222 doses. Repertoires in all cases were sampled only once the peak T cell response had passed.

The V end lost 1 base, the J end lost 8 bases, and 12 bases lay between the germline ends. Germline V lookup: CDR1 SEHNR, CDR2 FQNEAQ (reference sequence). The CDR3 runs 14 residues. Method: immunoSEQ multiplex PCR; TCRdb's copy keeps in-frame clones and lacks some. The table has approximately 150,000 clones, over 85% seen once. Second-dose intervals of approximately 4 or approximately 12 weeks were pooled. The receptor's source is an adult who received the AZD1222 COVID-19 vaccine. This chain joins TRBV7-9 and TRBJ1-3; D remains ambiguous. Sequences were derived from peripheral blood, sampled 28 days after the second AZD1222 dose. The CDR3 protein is CASSLDTAGDTIYF. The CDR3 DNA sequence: TGTGCCAGCAGCTTAGACACGGCGGGAGACACCATATATTTT.